The entry that follows covers one T cell receptor (beta chain) sequence. Its antigen is not known. This sample is part of a study of T cell responses to AZD1222 COVID-19 vaccine. Study observations and caveats: White British ancestry dominated among donors, who included more females, and clonal diversity was possibly underestimated. Recipients of AZD1222 seropositive at baseline numbered only 6 or 7. Nearly half of spike-specific TCRs reportedly target unmutated variant regions. Repertoire sampling occurred only after the peak T cell response.

The CDR3 sequence is 16 residues long. The germline V gene encodes CDR1 LGHNA and CDR2 YNFKEQ. Deletions cut 1 base from V and 1 base from J, with 8 bases between. Sequencing was performed with immunoSEQ multiplex PCR; in TCRdb, only in-frame clones are kept and a portion is missing. This table has 54,000 or so clones, approximately 88% appearing once. This receptor was obtained from an adult in good health. The rearrangement joins TRBV4-2 to TRBJ2-6, with unresolved D. Sample: peripheral blood, taken on day 0 of AZD1222 vaccination. The chain's CDR3 is CASSQVGDSGANVLTF. Written as DNA, the CDR3 is TGTGCCAGCAGCCAAGTCGGCGATTCTGGGGCCAACGTCCTGACTTTC.